This T cell receptor beta chain was sequenced in a study of blood T cell repertoires in COVID-19. Enrollees, roughly 18 to 89 years old, lived in fewer than 25 US areas. Participant-reported clinical history was the basis for cohort assignment. This CDR3 is 15 amino acids long. The germline gives CDR1 LNHDA, CDR2 SQIVND (reference sequence). V lost 1 base and J 9 bases, leaving 16 bases between the germline ends. Sequencing was performed with immunoSEQ multiplex PCR; in TCRdb, only in-frame clones are kept and a portion is missing. The sample shows fewer than 350,000 clones, 85% of them seen only once.

Sequenced input: PBMCs or T cells enriched from blood (not recorded which). This receptor was obtained from a woman aged 50 to 60 who had recovered from COVID-19. V usage is TRBV19 and J usage is TRBJ1-5, with no clear D. CDR3 residues: CASSIGGRAGVPQHF. The CDR3 coding sequence is TGTGCCAGTAGTATAGGCGGGAGGGCGGGAGTGCCCCAGCATTTT.